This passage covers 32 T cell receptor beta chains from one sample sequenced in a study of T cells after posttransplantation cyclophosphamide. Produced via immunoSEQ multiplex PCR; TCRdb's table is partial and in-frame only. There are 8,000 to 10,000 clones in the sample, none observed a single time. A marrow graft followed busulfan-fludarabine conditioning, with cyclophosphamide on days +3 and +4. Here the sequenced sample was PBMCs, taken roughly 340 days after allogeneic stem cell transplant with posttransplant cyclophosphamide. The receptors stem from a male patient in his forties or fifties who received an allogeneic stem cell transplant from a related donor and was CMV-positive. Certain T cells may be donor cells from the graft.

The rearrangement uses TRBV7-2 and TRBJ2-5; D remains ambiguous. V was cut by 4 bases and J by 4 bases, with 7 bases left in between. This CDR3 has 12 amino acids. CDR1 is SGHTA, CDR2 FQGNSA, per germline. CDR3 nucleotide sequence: TGTGCCAGCAGCTCTAGAGGAGAGACCCAGTACTTC. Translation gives CASSSRGETQYF.

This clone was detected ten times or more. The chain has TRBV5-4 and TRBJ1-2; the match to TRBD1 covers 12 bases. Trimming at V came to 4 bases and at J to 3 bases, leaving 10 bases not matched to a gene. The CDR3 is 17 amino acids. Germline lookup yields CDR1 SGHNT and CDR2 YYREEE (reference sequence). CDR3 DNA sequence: TGTGCCAGCAGCCCTGGCCGGGACAGGGGGCGGGACTATGGCTACACCTTC. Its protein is CASSPGRDRGRDYGYTF.

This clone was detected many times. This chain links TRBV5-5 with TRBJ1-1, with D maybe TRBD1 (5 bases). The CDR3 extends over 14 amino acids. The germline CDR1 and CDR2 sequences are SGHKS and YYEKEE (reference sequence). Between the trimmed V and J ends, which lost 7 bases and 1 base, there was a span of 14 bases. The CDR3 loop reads CASRNWGGNTEAFF. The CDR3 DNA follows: TGTGCCAGCCGGAACTGGGGGGGGAACACTGAAGCTTTCTTT. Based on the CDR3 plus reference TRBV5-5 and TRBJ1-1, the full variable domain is DAGVTQSPTHLIKTRGQQVTLRCSPISGHKSVSWYQQVLGQGPQFIFQYYEKEERGRGNFPDRFSARQFPNYSSELNVNALLLGDSALYLCASRNWGGNTEAFFGQGTRLTVV.

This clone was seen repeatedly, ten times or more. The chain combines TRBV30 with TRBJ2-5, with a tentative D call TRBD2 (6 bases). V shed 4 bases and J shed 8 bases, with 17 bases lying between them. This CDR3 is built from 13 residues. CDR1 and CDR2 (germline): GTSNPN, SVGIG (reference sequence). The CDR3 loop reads CAWKRRATRTQYF. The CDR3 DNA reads TGTGCCTGGAAACGAAGAGCGACTAGAACCCAGTACTTC.

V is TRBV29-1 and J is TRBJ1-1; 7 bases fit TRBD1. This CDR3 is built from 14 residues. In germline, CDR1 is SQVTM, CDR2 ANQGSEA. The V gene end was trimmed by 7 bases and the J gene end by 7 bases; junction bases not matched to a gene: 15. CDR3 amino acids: CSGDRERRRFEAFF. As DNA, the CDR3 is TGCAGCGGCGACAGGGAAAGAAGGAGGTTTGAAGCTTTCTTT.

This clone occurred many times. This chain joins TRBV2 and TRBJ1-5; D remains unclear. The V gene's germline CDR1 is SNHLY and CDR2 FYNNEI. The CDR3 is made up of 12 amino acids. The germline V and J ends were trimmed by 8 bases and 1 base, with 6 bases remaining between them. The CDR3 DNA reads TGTGCCAGCTCACAAAGCAATCAGCCCCAGCATTTT. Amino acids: CASSQSNQPQHF.

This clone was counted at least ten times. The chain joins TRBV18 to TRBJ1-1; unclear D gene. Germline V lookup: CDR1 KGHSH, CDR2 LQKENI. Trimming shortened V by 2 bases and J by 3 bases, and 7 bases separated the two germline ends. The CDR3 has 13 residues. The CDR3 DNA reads TGTGCCAGCTCACCATCTCAGGACACTGAAGCTTTCTTT. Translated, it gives CASSPSQDTEAFF.

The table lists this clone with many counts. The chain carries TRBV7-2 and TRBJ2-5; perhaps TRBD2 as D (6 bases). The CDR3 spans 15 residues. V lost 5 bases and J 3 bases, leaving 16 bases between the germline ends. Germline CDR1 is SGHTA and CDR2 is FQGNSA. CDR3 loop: CASSLRTGGKETQYF. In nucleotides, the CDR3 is TGTGCCAGCAGCCTAAGGACTGGAGGGAAAGAGACCCAGTACTTC.

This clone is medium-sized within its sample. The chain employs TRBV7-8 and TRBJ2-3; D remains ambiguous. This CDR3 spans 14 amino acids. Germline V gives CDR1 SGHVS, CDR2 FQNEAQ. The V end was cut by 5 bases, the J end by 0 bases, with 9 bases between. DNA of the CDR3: TGTGCCAGCAGCGTCGGAGCTAGCACAGATACGCAGTATTTT. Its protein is CASSVGASTDTQYF.

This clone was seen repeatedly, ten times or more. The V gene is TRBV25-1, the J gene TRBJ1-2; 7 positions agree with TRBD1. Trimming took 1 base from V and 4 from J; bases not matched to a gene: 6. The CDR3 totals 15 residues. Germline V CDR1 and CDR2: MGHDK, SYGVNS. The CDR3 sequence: CASSESGTVPYGYTF. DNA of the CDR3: TGTGCCAGCAGTGAATCAGGGACAGTCCCCTATGGCTACACCTTC.

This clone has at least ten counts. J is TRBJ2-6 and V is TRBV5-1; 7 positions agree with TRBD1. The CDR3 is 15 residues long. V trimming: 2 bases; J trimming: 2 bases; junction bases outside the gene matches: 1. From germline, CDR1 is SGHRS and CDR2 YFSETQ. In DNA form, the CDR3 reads TGCGCCAGCAGCTTCGGACAGGCTGGGGCCAACGTCCTGACTTTC. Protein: CASSFGQAGANVLTF. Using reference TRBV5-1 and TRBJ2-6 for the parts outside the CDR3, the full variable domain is KAGVTQTPRYLIKTRGQQVTLSCSPISGHRSVSWYQQTPGQGLQFLFEYFSETQRNKGNFPGRFSGRQFSNSRSEMNVSTLELGDSALYLCASSFGQAGANVLTFGAGSRLTVL.

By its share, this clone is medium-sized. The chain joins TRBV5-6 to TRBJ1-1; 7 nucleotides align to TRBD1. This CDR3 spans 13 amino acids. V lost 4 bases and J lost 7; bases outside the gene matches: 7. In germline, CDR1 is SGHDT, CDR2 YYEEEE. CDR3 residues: CASSTDRLGEAFF. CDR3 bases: TGTGCCAGCAGCACGGACAGGCTCGGTGAAGCTTTCTTT. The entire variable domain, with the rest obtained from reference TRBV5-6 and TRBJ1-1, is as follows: DAGVTQSPTHLIKTRGQQVTLRCSPKSGHDTVSWYQQALGQGPQFIFQYYEEEERQRGNFPDRFSGHQFPNYSSELNVNALLLGDSALYLCASSTDRLGEAFFGQGTRLTVV.

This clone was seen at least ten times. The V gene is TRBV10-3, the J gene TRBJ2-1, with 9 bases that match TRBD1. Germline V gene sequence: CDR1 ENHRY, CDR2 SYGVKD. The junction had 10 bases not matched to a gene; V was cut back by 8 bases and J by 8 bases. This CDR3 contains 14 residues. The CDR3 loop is CAIGRGTGIDEQFF. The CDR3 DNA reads TGTGCCATCGGACGAGGGACAGGGATCGATGAGCAGTTCTTC.

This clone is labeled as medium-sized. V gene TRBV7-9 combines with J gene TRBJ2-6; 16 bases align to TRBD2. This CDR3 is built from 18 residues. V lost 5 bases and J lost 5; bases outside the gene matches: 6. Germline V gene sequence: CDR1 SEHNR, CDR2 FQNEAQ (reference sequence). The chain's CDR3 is CASSGGLAGGLRANVLTF. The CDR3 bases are TGTGCCAGCAGCGGGGGACTAGCGGGAGGGCTGAGGGCCAACGTCCTGACTTTC. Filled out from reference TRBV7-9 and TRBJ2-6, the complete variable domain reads DTGVSQNPRHKITKRGQNVTFRCDPISEHNRLYWYRQTLGQGPEFLTYFQNEAQLEKSRLLSDRFSAERPKGSFSTLEIQRTEQGDSAMYLCASSGGLAGGLRANVLTFGAGSRLTVL.

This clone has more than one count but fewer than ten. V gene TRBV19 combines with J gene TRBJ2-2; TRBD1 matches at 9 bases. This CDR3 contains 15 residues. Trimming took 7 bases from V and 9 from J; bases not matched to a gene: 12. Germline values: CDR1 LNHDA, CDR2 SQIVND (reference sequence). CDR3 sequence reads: CASTPGTGNVRELFF. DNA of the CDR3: TGTGCCAGTACCCCCGGGACAGGGAATGTGCGGGAGCTGTTTTTT.

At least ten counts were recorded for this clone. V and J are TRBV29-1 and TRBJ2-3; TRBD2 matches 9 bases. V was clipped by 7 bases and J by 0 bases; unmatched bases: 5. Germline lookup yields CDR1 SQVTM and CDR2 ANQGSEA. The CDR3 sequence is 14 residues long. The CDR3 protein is CSAVSGSSTDTQYF. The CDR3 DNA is TGCAGCGCCGTTAGCGGGAGTAGCACAGATACGCAGTATTTT.

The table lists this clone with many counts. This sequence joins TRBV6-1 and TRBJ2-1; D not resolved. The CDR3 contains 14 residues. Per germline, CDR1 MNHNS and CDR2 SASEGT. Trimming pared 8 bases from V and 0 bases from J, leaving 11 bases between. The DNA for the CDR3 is TGTGCCAGCGGAAGACGGAGCTCCTACAATGAGCAGTTCTTC. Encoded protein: CASGRRSSYNEQFF.

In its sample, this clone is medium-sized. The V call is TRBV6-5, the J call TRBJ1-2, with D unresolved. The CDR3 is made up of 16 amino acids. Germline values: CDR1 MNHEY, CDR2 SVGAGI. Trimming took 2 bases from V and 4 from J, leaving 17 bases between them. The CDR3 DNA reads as TGTGCCAGCAGTTACGATGGTACGGGAAGTGGCTATGGCTACACCTTC. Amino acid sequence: CASSYDGTGSGYGYTF.

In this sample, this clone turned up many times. In DNA form, the CDR3 reads TGCGCCAGCAGCTCGGGTGGGACTAGCGGGGGACCCGAGCAGTACTTC. Its translation is CASSSGGTSGGPEQYF. The chain is built from TRBV5-1 and TRBJ2-7; TRBD2 aligns across 14 bases. Unmatched junction bases numbered 8, after V lost 3 bases and J lost 6 bases. Germline-derived CDR1 and CDR2 are SGHRS and YFSETQ. This CDR3 has 16 residues. The full variable domain, rest sourced from reference TRBV5-1 and TRBJ2-7, is KAGVTQTPRYLIKTRGQQVTLSCSPISGHRSVSWYQQTPGQGLQFLFEYFSETQRNKGNFPGRFSGRQFSNSRSEMNVSTLELGDSALYLCASSSGGTSGGPEQYFGPGTRLTVT.

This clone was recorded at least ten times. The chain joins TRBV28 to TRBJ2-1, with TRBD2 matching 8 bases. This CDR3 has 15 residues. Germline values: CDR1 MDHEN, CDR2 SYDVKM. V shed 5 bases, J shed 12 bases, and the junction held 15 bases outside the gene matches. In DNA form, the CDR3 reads TGTGCCAGCAGTCCCGCGGGACTAGGGCTCCCAGTGCAGTTCTTC. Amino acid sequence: CASSPAGLGLPVQFF.

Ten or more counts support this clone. The DNA for the CDR3 is TGTGCCTGGAGTGGGGGCACCACTGAAGCTTTCTTT. It translates to CAWSGGTTEAFF. The J gene is TRBJ1-1, the V gene TRBV30; tentative D call: TRBD1 (5 bases). The germline V and J ends were trimmed by 1 base and 4 bases, with 7 bases remaining between them. The CDR3 runs to 12 residues. Germline CDR1 GTSNPN, CDR2 SVGIG (reference sequence).

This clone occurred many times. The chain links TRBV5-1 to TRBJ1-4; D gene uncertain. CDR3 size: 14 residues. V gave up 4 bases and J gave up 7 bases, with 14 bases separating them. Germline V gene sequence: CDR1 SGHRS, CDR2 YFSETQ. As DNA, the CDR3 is TGCGCCAGCAGCCCGTCGGAGTCGAGTGAAAAACTGTTTTTT. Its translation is CASSPSESSEKLFF. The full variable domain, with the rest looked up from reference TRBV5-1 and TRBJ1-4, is KAGVTQTPRYLIKTRGQQVTLSCSPISGHRSVSWYQQTPGQGLQFLFEYFSETQRNKGNFPGRFSGRQFSNSRSEMNVSTLELGDSALYLCASSPSESSEKLFFGSGTQLSVL.

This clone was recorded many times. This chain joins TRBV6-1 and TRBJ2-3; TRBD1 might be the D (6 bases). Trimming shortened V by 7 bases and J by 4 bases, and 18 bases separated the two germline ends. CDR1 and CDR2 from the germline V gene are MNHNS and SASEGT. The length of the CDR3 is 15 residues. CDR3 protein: CASMIWGHKADTQYF. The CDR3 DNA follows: TGTGCCAGCATGATTTGGGGGCATAAAGCAGATACGCAGTATTTT.

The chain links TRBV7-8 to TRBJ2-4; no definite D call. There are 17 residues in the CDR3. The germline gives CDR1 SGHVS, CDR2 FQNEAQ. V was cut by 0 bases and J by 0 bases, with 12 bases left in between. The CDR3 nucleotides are TGTGCCAGCAGCTTAGCGCGCCTGGTTCTAGCCAAAAACATTCAGTACTTC. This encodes CASSLARLVLAKNIQYF. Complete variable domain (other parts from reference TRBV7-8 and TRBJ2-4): GAGVSQSPRYKVAKRGQDVALRCDPISGHVSLFWYQQALGQGPEFLTYFQNEAQLDKSGLPSDRFFAERPEGSVSTLKIQRTQQEDSAVYLCASSLARLVLAKNIQYFGAGTRLSVL.

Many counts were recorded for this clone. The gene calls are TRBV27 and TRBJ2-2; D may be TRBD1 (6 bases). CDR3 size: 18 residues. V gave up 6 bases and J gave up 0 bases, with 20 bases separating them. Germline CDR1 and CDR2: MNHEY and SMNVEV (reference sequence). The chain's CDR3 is CASSRFGQILPNTGELFF. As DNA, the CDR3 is TGTGCCAGCAGCCGCTTCGGACAGATCCTTCCGAACACCGGGGAGCTGTTTTTT.

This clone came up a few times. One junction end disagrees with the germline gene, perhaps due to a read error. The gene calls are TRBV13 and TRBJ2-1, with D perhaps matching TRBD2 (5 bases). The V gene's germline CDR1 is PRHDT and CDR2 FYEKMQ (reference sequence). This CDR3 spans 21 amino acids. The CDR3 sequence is CTSSLLPIVLSSPNRGNEQFF. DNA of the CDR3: TGTACCAGCAGCTTATTACCTATCGTGCTCTCTAGTCCCAATCGGGGCAATGAGCAGTTCTTC.

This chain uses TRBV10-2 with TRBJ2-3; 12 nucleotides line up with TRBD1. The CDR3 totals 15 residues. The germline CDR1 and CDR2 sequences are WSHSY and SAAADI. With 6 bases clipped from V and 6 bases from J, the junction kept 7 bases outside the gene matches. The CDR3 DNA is TGCGCCAGCAGCTCCGGGACAGGGGGCTGGGATACGCAGTATTTT. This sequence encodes CASSSGTGGWDTQYF.

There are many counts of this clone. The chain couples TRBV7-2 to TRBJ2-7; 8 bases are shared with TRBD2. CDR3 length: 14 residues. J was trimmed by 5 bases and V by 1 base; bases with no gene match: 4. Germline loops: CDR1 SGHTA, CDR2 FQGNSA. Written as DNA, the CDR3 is TGTGCCAGCAGCTTAGTCGGGAGGGGGGACGAGCAGTACTTC. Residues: CASSLVGRGDEQYF.

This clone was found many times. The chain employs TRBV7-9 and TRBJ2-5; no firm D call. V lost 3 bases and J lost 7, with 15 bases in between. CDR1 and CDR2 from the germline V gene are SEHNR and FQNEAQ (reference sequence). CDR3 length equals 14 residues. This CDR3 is CASSFESQTGTQYF. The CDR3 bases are TGTGCCAGCAGCTTTGAATCCCAAACCGGGACCCAGTACTTC.

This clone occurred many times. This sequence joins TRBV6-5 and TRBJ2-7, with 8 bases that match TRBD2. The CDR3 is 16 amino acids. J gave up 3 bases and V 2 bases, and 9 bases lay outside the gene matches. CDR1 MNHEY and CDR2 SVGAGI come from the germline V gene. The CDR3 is CASSYERTSPRYEQYF. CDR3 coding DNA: TGTGCCAGCAGTTACGAGAGGACTAGCCCCCGCTACGAGCAGTACTTC.

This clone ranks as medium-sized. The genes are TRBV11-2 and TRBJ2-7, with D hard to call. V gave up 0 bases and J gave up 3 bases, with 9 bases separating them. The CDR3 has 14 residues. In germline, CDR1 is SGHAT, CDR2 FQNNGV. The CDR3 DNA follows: TGTGCCAGCAGCTTAGATCCGGCAGGCTACGAGCAGTACTTC. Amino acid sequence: CASSLDPAGYEQYF. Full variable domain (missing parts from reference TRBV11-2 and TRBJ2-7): EAGVAQSPRYKIIEKRQSVAFWCNPISGHATLYWYQQILGQGPKLLIQFQNNGVVDDSQLPKDRFSAERLKGVDSTLKIQPAKLEDSAVYLCASSLDPAGYEQYFGPGTRLTVT.

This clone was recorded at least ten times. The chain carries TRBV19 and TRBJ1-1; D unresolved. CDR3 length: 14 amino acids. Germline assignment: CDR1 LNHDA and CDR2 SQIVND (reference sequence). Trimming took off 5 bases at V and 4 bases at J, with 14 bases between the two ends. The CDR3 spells CASSPQALGTEAFF. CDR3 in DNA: TGTGCCAGTAGTCCTCAGGCGCTCGGCACTGAAGCTTTCTTT.